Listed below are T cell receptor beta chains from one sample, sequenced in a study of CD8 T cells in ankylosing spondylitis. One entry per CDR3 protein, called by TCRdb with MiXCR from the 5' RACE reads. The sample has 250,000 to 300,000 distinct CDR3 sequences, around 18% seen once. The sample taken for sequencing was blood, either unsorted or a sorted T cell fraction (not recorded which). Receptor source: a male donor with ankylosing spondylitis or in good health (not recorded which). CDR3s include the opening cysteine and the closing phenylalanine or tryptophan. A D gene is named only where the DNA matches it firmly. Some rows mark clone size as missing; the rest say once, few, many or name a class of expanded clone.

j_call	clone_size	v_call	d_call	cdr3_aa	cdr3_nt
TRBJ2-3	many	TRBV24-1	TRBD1	CATNLGQGGTDTQYF	TGTGCCACCAACCTAGGACAGGGCGGCACAGATACGCAGTATTTT
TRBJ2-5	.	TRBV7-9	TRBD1	CASSLDATGPETQYF	TGTGCCAGCAGCTTAGACGCGACAGGGCCAGAGACCCAGTACTTC
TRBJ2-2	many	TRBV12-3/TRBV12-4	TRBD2	CASARSGRATGELFF	TGTGCCAGCGCACGGAGCGGGAGGGCCACCGGGGAGCTGTTTTTT
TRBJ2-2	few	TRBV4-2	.	CASSQPGRERLFF	TGTGCCAGCAGCCAGCCGGGAAGGGAGAGGCTGTTTTTT
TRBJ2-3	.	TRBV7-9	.	CASSSVQGTDTQYF	TGTGCCAGCAGCTCCGTGCAGGGAACAGATACGCAGTATTTT
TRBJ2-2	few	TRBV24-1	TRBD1	CATREGQGNTGELFF	TGTGCCACCAGAGAGGGACAGGGGAACACCGGGGAGCTGTTTTTT
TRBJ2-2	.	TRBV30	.	CACIGRGRTGELFF	TGTGCCTGCATAGGGAGGGGGCGCACCGGGGAGCTGTTTTTT
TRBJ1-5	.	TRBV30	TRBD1	CAWSPGTGGEQPQHF	TGTGCCTGGAGTCCCGGGACAGGGGGCGAGCAGCCCCAGCATTTT
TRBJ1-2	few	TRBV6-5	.	CASSYSRTVYGYTF	TGTGCCAGCAGTTACTCGAGAACGGTCTATGGCTACACCTTC
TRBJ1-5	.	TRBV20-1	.	CSARLTSKTSSQPQHF	TGCAGTGCTAGATTAACGTCGAAAACCTCAAGTCAGCCCCAGCATTTT
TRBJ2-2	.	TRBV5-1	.	CASSLQQGGGELFF	TGCGCCAGCAGCTTACAACAGGGCGGCGGGGAGCTGTTTTTT
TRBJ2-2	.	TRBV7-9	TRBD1	CASSPQGAYTGELFF	TGTGCCAGCAGCCCGCAGGGGGCCTACACCGGGGAGCTGTTTTTT
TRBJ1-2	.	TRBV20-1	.	CSATSGSYGYTF	TGCAGTGCCACTTCAGGGAGCTATGGCTACACCTTC
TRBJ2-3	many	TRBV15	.	CATSKSLTDTQYF	TGTGCCACCAGCAAATCTCTCACAGATACGCAGTATTTT
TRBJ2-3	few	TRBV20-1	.	CSARVDGTDTQYF	TGCAGTGCTAGAGTTGACGGCACAGATACGCAGTATTTT
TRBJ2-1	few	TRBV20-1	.	CSADRPNSYNEQFF	TGCAGTGCCGACCGACCCAACTCCTACAATGAGCAGTTCTTC
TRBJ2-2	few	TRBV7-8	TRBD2	CASSRPGGRGTGELFF	TGTGCCAGCAGCAGACCGGGGGGGCGTGGCACCGGGGAGCTGTTTTTT
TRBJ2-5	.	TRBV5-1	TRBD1	CASSVKTGGTQYF	TGCGCCAGCAGCGTAAAAACAGGGGGGACCCAGTACTTC
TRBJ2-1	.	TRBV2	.	CASSGGRRVNEQFF	TGTGCCAGCAGTGGGGGTCGAAGGGTCAATGAGCAGTTCTTC
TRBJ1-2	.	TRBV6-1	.	CASSNAWGVNYGYTF	TGTGCCAGCAGTAATGCGTGGGGGGTTAACTATGGCTACACCTTC
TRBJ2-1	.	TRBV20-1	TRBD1	CSARPPGQKYNEQFF	TGCAGTGCCCGACCTCCGGGACAGAAATACAATGAGCAGTTCTTC
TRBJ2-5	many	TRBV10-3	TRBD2	CAISEVGGQETQYF	TGTGCCATCAGTGAAGTGGGAGGGCAAGAGACCCAGTACTTC
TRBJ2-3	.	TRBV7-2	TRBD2	CASSPTSGGAGTDTQYF	TGTGCCAGCAGCCCCACTAGCGGGGGGGCCGGCACAGATACGCAGTATTTT
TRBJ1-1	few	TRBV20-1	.	CSTARDQVNTEAFF	TGCAGTACCGCCCGGGACCAAGTGAACACTGAAGCTTTCTTT
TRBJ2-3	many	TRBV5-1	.	CASSMSDTQYF	TGCGCCAGCAGCATGTCAGATACGCAGTATTTT
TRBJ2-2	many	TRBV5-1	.	CASSLEGTGELFF	TGCGCCAGCAGCTTGGAGGGCACCGGGGAGCTGTTTTTT
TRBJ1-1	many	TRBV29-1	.	CSVVEGWNTEAFF	TGCAGCGTTGTTGAGGGTTGGAACACTGAAGCTTTCTTT
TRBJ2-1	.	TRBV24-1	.	CATSDLNEQFF	TGTGCCACCAGTGATTTGAACGAGCAGTTCTTC
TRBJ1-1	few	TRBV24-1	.	CATSESGYTEAFF	TGTGCCACCAGTGAATCAGGGTACACTGAAGCTTTCTTT
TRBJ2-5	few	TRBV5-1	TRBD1	CASGRSQGAVETQYF	TGCGCCAGCGGACGTTCACAGGGGGCAGTGGAGACCCAGTACTTC
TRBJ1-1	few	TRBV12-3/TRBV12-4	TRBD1	CASKPTGGAGDTEAFF	TGTGCCAGCAAACCGACAGGGGGCGCGGGGGACACTGAAGCTTTCTTT
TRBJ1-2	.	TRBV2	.	CASSARRTTSEYGYTF	TGTGCCAGCAGCGCCCGTAGGACAACCTCCGAGTATGGCTACACCTTC
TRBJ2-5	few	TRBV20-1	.	CSALGGREETQYF	TGCAGTGCTCTAGGGGGACGGGAAGAGACCCAGTACTTC